This TCR beta chain is from a study of cytomegalovirus exposure and HLA in healthy donors. Overall study results and limits: Within a later analysis, the majority of CMV-associated TCR beta chains appeared HLA-restricted. One variant, a missense change in DCLRE1C, was linked in a later analysis to TCR beta V- and J-gene trimming. Analyses of presence and absence presupposed an approximately uniform sequencing depth across donors. In a later analysis, across HLA loci, associated TCR counts were highest for DRB1, lowest for HLA-C.

PCR involved 60 Vbeta and 13 Jbeta primers. Assay: immunoSEQ multiplex PCR; the TCRdb copy retains only in-frame clones and omits some. The table shows about 150,000 clones, with approximately 80% occurring only once. Notes on this clone: Its antigen is as yet unknown.

The clonotype comes from a woman in her thirties or forties in good health and CMV-seropositive. Sequenced input: PBMCs.

The CDR3 spells CASRTVTTEAFF. The DNA for the CDR3 is TGTGCCAGCCGAACAGTAACGACTGAAGCTTTCTTT. V is TRBV5-5 and J is TRBJ1-1; D unresolved. The germline V and J ends were trimmed by 7 bases and 5 bases, with 12 bases remaining between them. The CDR3 is 12 residues long. The germline gives CDR1 SGHKS, CDR2 YYEKEE (reference sequence).